This T cell receptor (beta chain) came from a study of CD8 T cells in ankylosing spondylitis. Study conclusions and caveats: Clones linked with disease were CD8+ and fairly uncommon in the peripheral blood. The study identified a TCR beta motif of roughly eight highly homologous variants that appeared characteristic of ankylosing spondylitis blood. Reported data indicate significant enrichment of disease-linked clones within matched ankylosing spondylitis synovial fluid.

With molecular barcodes, quantitative 5'-RACE was used to make the TCR beta libraries. Using its own MiXCR run on the 5' RACE reads, TCRdb lists one record per CDR3 protein. In the table there are under 850,000 distinct CDR3 sequences, around 20% of which are singletons. V lost 6 bases and J 3 bases, leaving 15 bases between the germline ends. CDR1 is KGHSH, CDR2 LQKENI, per germline. The CDR3 has 14 amino acids. As to this clonotype: Its antigen is undetermined.

The source is a male donor with ankylosing spondylitis. The V call is TRBV18, the J call TRBJ2-7; possibly TRBD1 or TRBD2 for D (5 bases each). Sample: blood, either unsorted or a sorted T cell fraction (not recorded which). CDR3 region: CASSSRDGDYEQYF. The CDR3 coding sequence is TGTGCCAGCTCGTCCCGGGACGGGGACTACGAGCAGTACTTC.